The rows below give T cell receptor beta chains drawn from one sample of a study of blood T cell repertoires in COVID-19. TCRdb keeps only in-frame clones here, not all; method: immunoSEQ multiplex PCR. Here the sample spans tens of thousands of clones, around 86% being singletons. Sequencing was carried out using peripheral blood. These receptor sequences come from a woman aged 70-85 years with acute or convalescent COVID-19. Both conserved end residues are part of each CDR3.

J gene | V gene | CDR3 protein
TRBJ1-1 | TRBV18 | CASSRDSSLNTEAFF
TRBJ2-2 | TRBV15 | CATSSATGEAGELFF
TRBJ1-2 | TRBV6-1 | CASSVRGGDSSRGYTF
TRBJ2-1 | TRBV3-1/TRBV3-2 | CASSHDPVGLAGYNEQFF
TRBJ1-3 | TRBV18 | CASSPIPSSGGGNTIYF
TRBJ2-1 | TRBV6-4 | CASSDSLSAGEQFF
TRBJ2-1 | TRBV19 | CASSILAGGSYNEQFF
TRBJ2-5 | TRBV29-1 | CSVDPTSGRSRETQYF
TRBJ1-1 | TRBV7-8 | CASSFGSSQWTEAFF
TRBJ2-3 | TRBV19 | CASSIGVAGGTDTQYF